What follows are 15 T cell receptor beta chains derived from one specimen sequenced in a study of T-cell memory formation after mild COVID-19. A single record per CDR3 protein comes from TCRdb applying MiXCR to the 5' RACE reads. The data show around 180,000 distinct CDR3 sequences, 16% seen once. The sample consisted of PBMCs or a T cell subset sorted from them (not recorded which). The receptors here all came from an adult woman who had mild COVID-19 (a few samples of this study predate the infection). Cell type and time point are not known.

This clonotype was seen more than once but under ten times. V and J are TRBV7-2 and TRBJ2-5, with D perhaps TRBD1 or TRBD2 (5 bases each). This CDR3 spans 14 amino acids. The V end was cut by 3 bases, the J end by 5 bases, with 13 bases between. In germline, CDR1 is SGHTA, CDR2 FQGNSA. The CDR3 loop reads CASSFQGGGETQYF. CDR3 in DNA: TGTGCCAGCAGCTTCCAGGGCGGCGGGGAGACCCAGTACTTC.

This clonotype has only a few counts. The J gene is TRBJ2-5, the V gene TRBV30; 7 positions agree with TRBD2. CDR1 is GTSNPN, CDR2 SVGIG, per germline (reference sequence). V lost 0 bases, J lost 5 bases, and 6 bases stayed unmatched. The CDR3 consists of 14 residues. This chain's CDR3 is CAWSVFLAVETQYF. The CDR3 DNA follows: TGTGCCTGGAGTGTTTTCCTAGCGGTGGAGACCCAGTACTTC.

V gene TRBV5-4 combines with J gene TRBJ2-1; tentative D call: TRBD2 (5 bases). Germline values: CDR1 SGHNT, CDR2 YYREEE (reference sequence). V was pared by 6 bases and J by 8 bases, with 15 bases between. The CDR3 has 13 amino acids. Here the CDR3 DNA reads TGTGCCAGCACCAACACACTAGACCATGAGCAGTTCTTC. Its protein is CASTNTLDHEQFF. Based on the CDR3 plus reference TRBV5-4 and TRBJ2-1, the full variable domain is ETGVTQSPTHLIKTRGQQVTLRCSSQSGHNTVSWYQQALGQGPQFIFQYYREEENGRGNFPPRFSGLQFPNYSSELNVNALELDDSALYLCASTNTLDHEQFFGPGTRLTVL.

CDR3 residues: CASSPSAGALTDTQYF. The CDR3 DNA reads as TGTGCCAGCAGCCCCTCAGCGGGGGCGCTCACAGATACGCAGTATTTT. This chain links TRBV9 with TRBJ2-3, with TRBD2 identical over 8 bases. V gave up 4 bases and J gave up 2 bases; unmatched junction bases: 9. The CDR3 is 16 amino acids. The germline V gene encodes CDR1 SGDLS and CDR2 YYNGEE.

This clonotype was seen a handful of times. The DNA of the CDR3 is TGCGCCAGCCAGCAGGGTCCGTCCTACAATGAGCAGTTCTTC. This encodes CASQQGPSYNEQFF. The V gene is TRBV5-1, the J gene TRBJ2-1; TRBD1 is a possible D gene (5 bases). This CDR3 spans 14 amino acids. Germline V lookup: CDR1 SGHRS, CDR2 YFSETQ. V was pared by 7 bases and J by 1 base, with 12 bases between. Filled out from reference TRBV5-1 and TRBJ2-1, the complete variable domain reads KAGVTQTPRYLIKTRGQQVTLSCSPISGHRSVSWYQQTPGQGLQFLFEYFSETQRNKGNFPGRFSGRQFSNSRSEMNVSTLELGDSALYLCASQQGPSYNEQFFGPGTRLTVL.

The chain combines TRBV7-9 with TRBJ1-1; D gene ambiguous. Trimming took off 2 bases at V and 5 bases at J, with 15 bases between the two ends. The germline CDR1 and CDR2 sequences are SEHNR and FQNEAQ (reference sequence). The CDR3 contains 15 residues. The CDR3 region is CASSLSGGGWTEAFF. The DNA of the CDR3 is TGTGCCAGCAGCTTATCAGGCGGCGGGTGGACTGAAGCTTTCTTT.

This clonotype appeared a few times. The chain couples TRBV6-5 to TRBJ2-1; perhaps TRBD2 as D (5 bases). V was pared by 2 bases and J by 13 bases, with 15 bases between. CDR3 length equals 13 residues. Germline CDR1 is MNHEY and CDR2 is SVGAGI. The DNA for the CDR3 is TGTGCCAGCAGTTACGATCCGGGGAAGGTCCAGTTCTTC. Its protein is CASSYDPGKVQFF.

This clonotype has a handful of counts. J is TRBJ2-1 and V is TRBV12-3 or TRBV12-4, with D perhaps being TRBD1 or TRBD2 (5 bases each). Trimming cost V 4 bases and J 4 bases, with 14 bases left between them. This CDR3 spans 15 amino acids. In nucleotides, the CDR3 is TGTGCCAGCAGTTGGGTGTCCGGGACGTACAATGAGCAGTTCTTC. Translating it yields CASSWVSGTYNEQFF.

The chain recombines TRBV5-1 with TRBJ2-1; D unresolved. This CDR3 spans 17 amino acids. CDR1 and CDR2 (germline): SGHRS, YFSETQ. Between the trimmed V and J ends, which lost 1 base and 1 base, there was a span of 15 bases. CDR3: CASSLNVGSLSYNEQFF. DNA of the CDR3: TGCGCCAGCAGCTTGAATGTAGGCTCCCTTTCCTACAATGAGCAGTTCTTC.

Here the CDR3 reads CASSQEERETQYF. As DNA, the CDR3 is TGCGCCAGCAGCCAAGAGGAACGGGAGACCCAGTACTTC. This chain uses TRBV4-1 with TRBJ2-5; no clear D gene. There are 13 residues in the CDR3. Germline-derived CDR1 and CDR2 are MGHRA and YSYEKL. V dropped 0 bases and J dropped 5 bases, with 7 bases sitting between them.

The table lists this clonotype with a few counts. The chain is built from TRBV24-1 and TRBJ2-7; D unresolved. From germline, CDR1 is KGHDR and CDR2 SFDVKD. V lost 2 bases to trimming and J lost 6 bases, with 7 bases between them. The CDR3 extends over 12 amino acids. The CDR3 region is CATSDSNPEQYF. For the CDR3, the DNA is TGTGCCACCAGTGATTCGAACCCCGAGCAGTACTTC.

This clonotype appeared a single time. The gene calls are TRBV5-1 and TRBJ2-3; D might be TRBD1 (6 bases). In germline, CDR1 is SGHRS, CDR2 YFSETQ. CDR3 size: 14 residues. V was trimmed by 6 bases and J by 2 bases, leaving 13 bases between them. The DNA for the CDR3 is TGCGCCAGCACCGGAGACAGGACCACAGATACGCAGTATTTT. This gives the protein CASTGDRTTDTQYF. Together with reference TRBV5-1 and TRBJ2-3, the CDR3 gives the full variable domain: KAGVTQTPRYLIKTRGQQVTLSCSPISGHRSVSWYQQTPGQGLQFLFEYFSETQRNKGNFPGRFSGRQFSNSRSEMNVSTLELGDSALYLCASTGDRTTDTQYFGPGTRLTVL.

This clonotype occurred a few times. The rearrangement joins TRBV2 to TRBJ2-7; TRBD2 agrees at 7 bases. This CDR3 spans 13 amino acids. The V gene end was trimmed by 1 base and the J gene end by 6 bases; junction bases not matched to a gene: 3. Germline CDR1 is SNHLY and CDR2 is FYNNEI. Written as DNA, the CDR3 is TGTGCCAGCAGTGAAGTGTCGGGGGGCGAGCAGTACTTC. Protein product: CASSEVSGGEQYF.

This rearrangement joins TRBV9 to TRBJ2-7, with D perhaps given as TRBD1 or TRBD2 (7 bases each). The ends were cut back, 0 bases at V and 2 bases at J, with 12 bases in the middle. This CDR3 is built from 15 residues. Per germline, CDR1 SGDLS and CDR2 YYNGEE. The CDR3 loop reads CASSVEGGGTYEQYF. CDR3 bases: TGTGCCAGCAGCGTAGAGGGAGGGGGCACCTACGAGCAGTACTTC.

This clonotype has more than one count but fewer than ten. V is TRBV4-2 and J is TRBJ2-5, with 7 bases matching TRBD1. Trimming cost V 3 bases and J 3 bases; bases outside gene matches: 4. This CDR3 region has 14 residues. Germline V gene lookup returns CDR1 LGHNA and CDR2 YNFKEQ. CDR3 loop: CASSQDRKKETQYF. Here the CDR3 DNA reads TGTGCCAGCAGCCAGGACAGGAAAAAAGAGACCCAGTACTTC.